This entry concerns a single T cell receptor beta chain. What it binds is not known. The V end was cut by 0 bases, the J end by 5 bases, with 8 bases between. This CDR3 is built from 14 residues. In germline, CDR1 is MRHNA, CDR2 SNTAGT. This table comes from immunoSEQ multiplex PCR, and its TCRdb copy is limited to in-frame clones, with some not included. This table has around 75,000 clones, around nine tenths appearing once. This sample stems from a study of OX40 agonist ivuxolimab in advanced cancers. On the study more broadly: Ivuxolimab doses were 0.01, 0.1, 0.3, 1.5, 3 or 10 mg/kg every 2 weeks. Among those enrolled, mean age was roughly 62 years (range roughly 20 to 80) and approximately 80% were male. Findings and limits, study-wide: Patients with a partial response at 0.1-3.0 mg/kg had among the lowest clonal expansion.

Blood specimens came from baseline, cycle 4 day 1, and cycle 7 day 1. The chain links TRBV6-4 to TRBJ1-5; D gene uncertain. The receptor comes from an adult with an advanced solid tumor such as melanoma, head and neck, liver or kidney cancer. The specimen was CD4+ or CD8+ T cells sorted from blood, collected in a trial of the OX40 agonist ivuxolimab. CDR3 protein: CASSDSERDQPQHF. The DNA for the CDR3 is TGTGCCAGCAGTGACTCCGAGCGGGATCAGCCCCAGCATTTT.